The rows below give T cell receptor beta chains drawn from one sample of a study of blood T cell repertoires in COVID-19. TCRdb's copy holds only in-frame clones and misses some; the assay was immunoSEQ multiplex PCR. The sample comprises roughly 180,000 clones, more than 65% of which are singletons, and roughly a tenth rests with the top ten. Sequences were obtained from peripheral blood. The origin of the receptors is a woman of 80 years or more with active or convalescent COVID-19. Each CDR3 is given without its conserved first and last residue. The D gene is left open where the match is weak.

v_call: TRBV5-1
d_call: -
j_call: TRBJ2-6
cdr3_aa: ASSLDRASGANVLT

v_call: TRBV3-1/TRBV3-2
d_call: -
j_call: TRBJ1-1
cdr3_aa: ASSLEANTEAF

v_call: TRBV28
d_call: TRBD1
j_call: TRBJ1-5
cdr3_aa: ASTEGQGAGEPQH

v_call: TRBV5-5
d_call: -
j_call: TRBJ2-6
cdr3_aa: ASSTGLSSGANVLT

v_call: TRBV18
d_call: -
j_call: TRBJ2-1
cdr3_aa: ASSPLTVGVSYNEQF

v_call: TRBV10-3
d_call: -
j_call: TRBJ1-4
cdr3_aa: ATQGASEEKLF

v_call: TRBV7-9
d_call: TRBD2
j_call: TRBJ2-1
cdr3_aa: ASSLGGLAGGEYRDEQF

v_call: TRBV11-3
d_call: -
j_call: TRBJ2-2
cdr3_aa: ASSLGPGELF

v_call: TRBV10-2
d_call: TRBD2
j_call: TRBJ2-1
cdr3_aa: ASSGLAGGPDEQF

v_call: TRBV18
d_call: -
j_call: TRBJ2-3
cdr3_aa: ASSPTSAGERGAQY

v_call: TRBV9
d_call: -
j_call: TRBJ1-1
cdr3_aa: ASSQGMNTEAF

v_call: TRBV19
d_call: -
j_call: TRBJ1-2
cdr3_aa: ASSIVGQIGPYGYT

v_call: TRBV29-1
d_call: -
j_call: TRBJ2-2
cdr3_aa: SVEDRTGELF

v_call: TRBV6-5
d_call: -
j_call: TRBJ1-2
cdr3_aa: ASRTEIYGYT

v_call: TRBV5-6
d_call: -
j_call: TRBJ2-7
cdr3_aa: ASSLRGTSRSYEQY

v_call: TRBV3-1/TRBV3-2
d_call: TRBD2
j_call: TRBJ2-2
cdr3_aa: ASSQVLAGANTGELF

v_call: TRBV7-2
d_call: TRBD2
j_call: TRBJ2-1
cdr3_aa: ASSPRVSGDEQF

v_call: TRBV5-1
d_call: -
j_call: TRBJ2-7
cdr3_aa: ASSLSGPGYEQY

v_call: TRBV6-2/TRBV6-3
d_call: -
j_call: TRBJ1-1
cdr3_aa: ASSPQLRGNTEAF

v_call: TRBV5-4
d_call: -
j_call: TRBJ1-1
cdr3_aa: ASIEGRTDQAF

v_call: TRBV7-3
d_call: -
j_call: TRBJ2-2
cdr3_aa: ASSVNRETGELF

v_call: TRBV28
d_call: TRBD1
j_call: TRBJ2-1
cdr3_aa: ASSSPGTGDNEQF

v_call: TRBV5-1
d_call: -
j_call: TRBJ2-1
cdr3_aa: ASSFTGEQF

v_call: TRBV6-5
d_call: TRBD2
j_call: TRBJ2-1
cdr3_aa: ASTRVAGNNEQF

v_call: TRBV28
d_call: TRBD2
j_call: TRBJ2-7
cdr3_aa: ASTLSGRAYEQY

v_call: TRBV5-1
d_call: -
j_call: TRBJ1-1
cdr3_aa: ASSQGTLAEAF